Detailed here is one T cell receptor beta chain. Its antigen remains unknown. Germline V lookup: CDR1 LGHNA, CDR2 YNFKEQ. The CDR3 runs to 14 residues. The V end lost 5 bases, the J end lost 1 base, and 12 bases lay between the germline ends. The data stem from a study of cytomegalovirus exposure and HLA in healthy donors. Study-wide results and limits: Reportedly, fewer N-insertions than the roughly 690-donor mean appeared in an Asian-associated ancestry cluster in a later analysis. CMV serostatus alone was available as immune exposure information.

13 Jbeta primers and 60 Vbeta primers were used for the PCR. In the source study's methods: Roughly 80 million unique TCR beta chains, roughly 11 million of them shared, were counted by a later analysis. TCRdb's copy holds only in-frame clones and misses some; the assay was immunoSEQ multiplex PCR. V and J calls and clone size come straight from that table; D and trimming were deduced from the DNA. The repertoire holds roughly 150,000 clones, roughly 83% seen once, with 1.5% to 1.7% in the top ten. This clonotype originated in a woman younger than 30 in good health and CMV-seronegative. Sequenced: PBMCs. This sequence joins TRBV4-2 and TRBJ2-7, with D unresolved. CDR3 region: CASSFERSSYEQYF. The CDR3 DNA follows: TGTGCCAGCAGCTTTGAGAGATCTTCCTACGAGCAGTACTTC.